These 26 T cell receptor beta chains were sequenced from one sample in a study of blood T cell repertoires in COVID-19. Only in-frame clones appear in the TCRdb table, and some are missing; sequencing was by immunoSEQ multiplex PCR. Of roughly 70,000 clones in the sample, around nine tenths are singletons; the top ten hold under 4%. What was sequenced was peripheral blood. Source of these receptors: a man in his 70s with acute or convalescent COVID-19.

V usage is TRBV3-1 (or the pseudogene TRBV3-2) and J usage is TRBJ2-3, with D hard to call. Trimming pared 8 bases from V and 2 bases from J, leaving 5 bases between. CDR3 length: 11 residues. Germline V lookup: CDR1 LGHDT, CDR2 YNNKEL (reference sequence). CDR3 residues: CASRSTDTQYF. The CDR3 bases are TGTGCCAGCCGGTCCACAGATACGCAGTATTTT.

J is TRBJ1-1 and V is TRBV5-4; 10 bases are a match to TRBD1. This CDR3 is 15 amino acids long. Germline lookup yields CDR1 SGHNT and CDR2 YYREEE (reference sequence). V shed 4 bases and J 1 base; nucleotides not matched to a gene: 4. Written as DNA, the CDR3 is TGTGCCAGCAGCGGTAGGACAGGGGGGAACACTGAAGCTTTCTTT. It is translated as CASSGRTGGNTEAFF.

This chain links TRBV2 with TRBJ2-2, with 9 bases aligning to TRBD1. Germline CDR1 is SNHLY and CDR2 is FYNNEI. The CDR3 runs to 15 residues. Trimming took 6 bases from V and 3 from J; bases not matched to a gene: 5. The CDR3 DNA follows: TGTGCCAGCAGGACCGGGACAGGGCACACCGGGGAGCTGTTTTTT. Amino acids: CASRTGTGHTGELFF.

The chain has TRBV6-6 and TRBJ1-1; D call uncertain. Germline lookup yields CDR1 MNHNY and CDR2 SVGAGI (reference sequence). Trimming removed 4 bases at V and 5 bases at J, with 8 bases between. CDR3 length equals 12 residues. CDR3 nucleotides: TGTGCCAGCAGTTCCGCACAGACTGAAGCTTTCTTT. Its protein product is CASSSAQTEAFF.

This chain uses TRBV7-8 with TRBJ1-3, with a weak D call TRBD1 (6 bases). The CDR3 has 16 amino acids. The germline gives CDR1 SGHVS, CDR2 FQNEAQ. Trimming took off 0 bases at V and 5 bases at J, with 14 bases between the two ends. The CDR3 nucleotides are TGTGCCAGCAGCTTAGCCTCGCGGGGGCTAAGAAACACCATATATTTT. Translated: CASSLASRGLRNTIYF.

The J gene is TRBJ2-3, the V gene TRBV4-1; D call uncertain. V lost 5 bases to trimming and J lost 1 base, with 16 bases between them. The CDR3 is made up of 16 amino acids. Germline CDR1 is MGHRA and CDR2 is YSYEKL. CDR3 loop: CASSSRLITRTDTQYF. Here the CDR3 DNA reads TGCGCCAGCAGCTCCCGACTGATAACTCGCACAGATACGCAGTATTTT.

This clone appeared a single time. The rearrangement joins TRBV5-8 to TRBJ2-1; D possibly corresponds to TRBD1 (7 bases). Germline V gene lookup returns CDR1 SGHTS and CDR2 YDEGEE. V was shortened by 2 bases and J by 1 base, with 13 bases between the two germline ends. CDR3 length equals 16 residues. CDR3 bases: TGTGCCAGCAGCTTACGGTCAGGGGGGTCCTACAATGAGCAGTTCTTC. It yields the protein CASSLRSGGSYNEQFF.

The gene calls are TRBV28 and TRBJ1-4; D is perhaps TRBD1 (5 bases). CDR3 size: 14 residues. Trimming took 7 bases from V and 5 from J, leaving 14 bases between them. The germline CDR1 and CDR2 sequences are MDHEN and SYDVKM. In DNA, the CDR3 is TGTGCCAGCAACCTCGACAGCCCAAATGAAAAACTGTTTTTT. Its translation: CASNLDSPNEKLFF.

CDR3 sequence (DNA): TGTGCCAGCAGCCAAGATGGACAGAGACAAGAGACCCAGTACTTC. Its protein product is CASSQDGQRQETQYF. V and J are TRBV4-2 and TRBJ2-5, with D perhaps matching TRBD1 (6 bases). V lost 0 bases and J 2 bases, leaving 10 bases between the germline ends. Germline V CDR1 and CDR2: LGHNA, YNFKEQ. This CDR3 spans 15 amino acids.

The gene calls are TRBV18 and TRBJ2-7, with TRBD1 identical over 10 bases. The CDR3 totals 16 residues. V was clipped by 5 bases and J by 4 bases; unmatched bases: 11. From germline, CDR1 is KGHSH and CDR2 LQKENI. DNA for the CDR3: TGTGCCAGCTCAGAGCCAGACCGGGACAGGGGTTACGAGCAGTACTTC. This codes for CASSEPDRDRGYEQYF.

This chain connects TRBV5-1 to TRBJ1-3, with a weak D call TRBD1 (6 bases). Germline V gives CDR1 SGHRS, CDR2 YFSETQ. This CDR3 spans 22 amino acids. Between the trimmed V and J ends, which lost 0 bases and 0 bases, there was a span of 28 bases. The CDR3 here is CASSLASSGPRGRGPSGNTIYF. CDR3 sequence (DNA): TGCGCCAGCAGCTTGGCCTCCTCGGGCCCCAGGGGCCGGGGCCCCTCTGGAAACACCATATATTTT.

This clone has a single count. The chain couples TRBV24-1 to TRBJ2-5; 10 bases fit TRBD1. The germline V gene has CDR1 KGHDR and CDR2 SFDVKD. With V trimmed by 3 bases and J by 2 bases, 2 bases remained unmatched. The CDR3 runs 15 residues. The CDR3 DNA follows: TGTGCCACCAGTGATGGGGACAGGGGTCAAGAGACCCAGTACTTC. Translated: CATSDGDRGQETQYF.

The rearrangement links TRBV28 to TRBJ2-2; possibly TRBD1 for D (6 bases). The germline V gene has CDR1 MDHEN and CDR2 SYDVKM. This CDR3 is built from 15 residues. Trimming cost V 3 bases and J 5 bases, with 13 bases left between them. The CDR3 DNA sequence: TGTGCCAGCAGTTTGGTGAGGGGGAATACCGGGGAGCTGTTTTTT. Translating gives CASSLVRGNTGELFF.

The genes are TRBV6-2 or TRBV6-3 and TRBJ2-1, with a tentative D call TRBD1 (6 bases). This CDR3 is built from 12 residues. The ends were cut back, 5 bases at V and 12 bases at J, with 14 bases in the middle. Germline loops: CDR1 MNHEY, CDR2 SVGEGT. The CDR3 spells CASSGTGLGQFF. In DNA, the CDR3 is TGTGCCAGCAGTGGCACAGGGTTAGGGCAGTTCTTC.

The chain is built from TRBV15 and TRBJ1-1, with D possibly TRBD1 on 6 matching bases. CDR1 is LNHNV and CDR2 is YYDKDF in the germline V gene (reference sequence). The CDR3 covers 12 residues. V was pared by 0 bases and J by 10 bases, with 9 bases between. The CDR3 here is CATSRDGGGAFF. The CDR3 DNA reads TGTGCCACCAGCAGAGATGGGGGCGGAGCTTTCTTT.

The CDR3 DNA follows: TGTGCCAGCAGCTTTGAGGCTAGCGGGGGCCCGTACCAAGAGACCCAGTACTTC. Amino acids: CASSFEASGGPYQETQYF. This chain joins TRBV12-1 and TRBJ2-5; the table's D gene call, TRBD2, was not cross checked with the DNA. TRBV12-1 corresponds to a pseudogene. The length of the CDR3 is 18 residues.

The chain has TRBV2 and TRBJ2-5, with 8 bases lining up with TRBD2. Germline V gene lookup returns CDR1 SNHLY and CDR2 FYNNEI. The V segment lost 10 bases and the J segment 5 bases; nucleotides outside the gene matches: 9. The CDR3 has 13 residues. CDR3 coding DNA: TGTGCCATCTCCCGACGGGGGGGGGAGACCCAGTACTTC. Protein: CAISRRGGETQYF.

The V call is TRBV7-8, the J call TRBJ2-1, with D unresolved. This CDR3 region has 11 residues. Germline lookup yields CDR1 SGHVS and CDR2 FQNEAQ. The germline V and J ends were trimmed by 4 bases and 10 bases, with 8 bases remaining between them. In DNA, the CDR3 is TGTGCCAGCAGCTCCTCTATAGAGCAGTTCTTC. Its translation: CASSSSIEQFF.

J is TRBJ2-7 and V is TRBV11-2; the match to TRBD1 covers 11 bases. Trimming cost V 1 base and J 2 bases; bases outside gene matches: 1. This CDR3 has 15 residues. Germline CDR1 and CDR2: SGHAT and FQNNGV. CDR3 bases: TGTGCCAGCAGCTTAGCGGGACAGGGGGCCTACGAGCAGTACTTC. Amino acids: CASSLAGQGAYEQYF.

This clone was seen only a few times. The J gene is TRBJ1-5, the V gene TRBV6-2 or TRBV6-3; 9 bases fit TRBD1. There are 19 residues in the CDR3. With 5 bases clipped from V and 0 bases from J, the junction kept 14 bases outside the gene matches. The germline V gene encodes CDR1 MNHEY and CDR2 SVGEGT. The CDR3 DNA sequence: TGTGCCAGCAGTAACAACTTACAGGGGGCCGTTTATAGCAATCAGCCCCAGCATTTT. Translated, it gives CASSNNLQGAVYSNQPQHF.

Only one count was recorded for this clone. The CDR3 region is CASSYGQGPNEKLFF. The CDR3 region has the DNA TGTGCCAGCAGTTACGGACAGGGACCTAATGAAAAACTGTTTTTT. The chain has TRBV6-6 and TRBJ1-4; 8 bases match TRBD1. This CDR3 has 15 amino acids. Per the germline V gene, CDR1 is MNHNY and CDR2 is SVGAGI (reference sequence). J lost 3 bases, V lost 2 bases, and 2 bases had no gene match.

This chain uses TRBV6-5 with TRBJ1-2; 7 bases line up with TRBD1. Germline loops: CDR1 MNHEY, CDR2 SVGAGI. The CDR3 has 15 residues. With V trimmed by 4 bases and J by 8 bases, 13 bases remained unmatched. The CDR3 nucleotides read TGTGCCAGCAGTTTACCGACAGGGTTTCTTTCAGGCTACACCTTC. This translates into CASSLPTGFLSGYTF.

This rearrangement joins TRBV28 to TRBJ2-7, with 12 bases lining up with TRBD1. CDR3 length: 19 residues. Germline assignment: CDR1 MDHEN and CDR2 SYDVKM. With 3 bases clipped from V and 1 base from J, the junction kept 13 bases outside the gene matches. The CDR3 protein is CASSLLGTGGESGSYEQYF. In nucleotides, the CDR3 is TGTGCCAGCAGTTTGTTGGGGACAGGGGGCGAGTCGGGTTCCTACGAGCAGTACTTC.

The chain employs TRBV5-1 and TRBJ2-1, with a weak D call TRBD1 (6 bases). The germline V and J ends were trimmed by 4 bases and 5 bases, with 19 bases remaining between them. This CDR3 spans 16 amino acids. The germline V gene encodes CDR1 SGHRS and CDR2 YFSETQ. CDR3 coding DNA: TGCGCCAGCAGCCAATTACCCGGGACACTTAACAATGAGCAGTTCTTC. This encodes CASSQLPGTLNNEQFF.

The rearrangement uses TRBV3-1 (or the pseudogene TRBV3-2) and TRBJ2-3; 14 bases line up with TRBD2. The CDR3 sequence is 18 residues long. Germline CDR1 is LGHDT and CDR2 is YNNKEL (reference sequence). V shed 1 base and J 5 bases; nucleotides not matched to a gene: 8. Here the CDR3 reads CASSQGTSGGRWIDTQYF. The CDR3 DNA reads as TGTGCCAGCAGCCAAGGGACTAGCGGGGGGCGCTGGATAGATACGCAGTATTTT.

The chain has TRBV15 and TRBJ2-7; tentative D call: TRBD1 (5 bases). CDR1 and CDR2 (germline): LNHNV, YYDKDF (reference sequence). The length of the CDR3 is 16 residues. V lost 0 bases, J lost 2 bases, and 14 bases lay in between. CDR3 nucleotides: TGTGCCACCAGCAGAGATGGAAGCAGGGTGCCCTACGAGCAGTACTTC. As protein: CATSRDGSRVPYEQYF. Filled out from reference TRBV15 and TRBJ2-7, the complete variable domain reads DAMVIQNPRYQVTQFGKPVTLSCSQTLNHNVMYWYQQKSSQAPKLLFHYYDKDFNNEADTPDNFQSRRPNTSFCFLDIRSPGLGDTAMYLCATSRDGSRVPYEQYFGPGTRLTVT.